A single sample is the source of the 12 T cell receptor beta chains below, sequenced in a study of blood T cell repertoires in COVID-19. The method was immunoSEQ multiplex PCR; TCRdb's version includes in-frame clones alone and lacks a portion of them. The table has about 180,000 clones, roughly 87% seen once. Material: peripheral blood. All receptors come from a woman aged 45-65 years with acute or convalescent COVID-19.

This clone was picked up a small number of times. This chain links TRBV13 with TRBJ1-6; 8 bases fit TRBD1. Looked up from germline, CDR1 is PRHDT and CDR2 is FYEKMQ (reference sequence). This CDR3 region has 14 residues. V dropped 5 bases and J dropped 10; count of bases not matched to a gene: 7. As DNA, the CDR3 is TGTGCCAGCAGCCTACGACAGGGGTTATCACCCCTCCACTTT. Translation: CASSLRQGLSPLHF.

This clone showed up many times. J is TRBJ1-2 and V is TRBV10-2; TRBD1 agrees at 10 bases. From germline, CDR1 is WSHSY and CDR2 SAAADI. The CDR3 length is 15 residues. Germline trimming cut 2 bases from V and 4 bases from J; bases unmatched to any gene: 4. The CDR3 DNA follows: TGCGCCAGCAGTGAGACAGGACAGGGGGGCTATGGCTACACCTTC. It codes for CASSETGQGGYGYTF.

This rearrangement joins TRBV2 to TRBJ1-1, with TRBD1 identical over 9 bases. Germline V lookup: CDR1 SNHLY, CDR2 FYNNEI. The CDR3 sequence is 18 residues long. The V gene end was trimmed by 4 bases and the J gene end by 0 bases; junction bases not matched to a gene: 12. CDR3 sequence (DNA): TGTGCCAGCAGTGGGTACGTCTGGACAGGGGACGTGAACACTGAAGCTTTCTTT. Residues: CASSGYVWTGDVNTEAFF.

The CDR3 loop is CASTGVGLGYTF. The CDR3 DNA reads TGTGCCAGCACAGGGGTCGGACTGGGATACACCTTC. The chain couples TRBV12-3 or TRBV12-4 to TRBJ1-2; D is perhaps TRBD1 (6 bases). The V and J ends lost 7 bases and 11 bases respectively, with 17 bases between them. The CDR3 contains 12 residues.

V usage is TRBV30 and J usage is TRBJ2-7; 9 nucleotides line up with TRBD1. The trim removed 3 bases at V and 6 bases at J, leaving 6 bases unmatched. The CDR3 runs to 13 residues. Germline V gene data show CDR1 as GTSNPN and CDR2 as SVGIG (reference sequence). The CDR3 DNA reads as TGTGCCTGGAGAGGGACAGGGTCGGGCGAGCAGTACTTC. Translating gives CAWRGTGSGEQYF.

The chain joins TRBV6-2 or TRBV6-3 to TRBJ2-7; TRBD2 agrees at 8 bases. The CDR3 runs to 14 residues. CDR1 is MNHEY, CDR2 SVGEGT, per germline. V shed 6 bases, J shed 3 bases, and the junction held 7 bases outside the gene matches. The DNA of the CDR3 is TGTGCCAGCAGCCTTAGCGGGATAATCTACGAGCAGTACTTC. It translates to CASSLSGIIYEQYF.

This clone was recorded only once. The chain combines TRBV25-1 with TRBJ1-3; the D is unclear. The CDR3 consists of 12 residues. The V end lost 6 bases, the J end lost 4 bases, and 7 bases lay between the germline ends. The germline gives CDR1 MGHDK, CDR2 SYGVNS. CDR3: CASSYGGNTIYF. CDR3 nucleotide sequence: TGTGCCAGCAGCTACGGGGGAAACACCATATATTTT.

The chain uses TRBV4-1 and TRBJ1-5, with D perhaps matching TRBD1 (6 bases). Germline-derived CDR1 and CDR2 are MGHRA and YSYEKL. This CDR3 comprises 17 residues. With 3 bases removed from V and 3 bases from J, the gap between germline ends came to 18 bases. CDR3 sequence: CASSHSSQGKNNQPQHF. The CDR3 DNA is TGCGCCAGCAGCCACTCCAGCCAGGGGAAGAACAATCAGCCCCAGCATTTT.

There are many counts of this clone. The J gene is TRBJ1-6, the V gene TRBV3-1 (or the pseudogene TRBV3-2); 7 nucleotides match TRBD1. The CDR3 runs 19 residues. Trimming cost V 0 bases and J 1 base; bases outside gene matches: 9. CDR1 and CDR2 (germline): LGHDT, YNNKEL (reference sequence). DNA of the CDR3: TGTGCCAGCAGCCAAGATCATCGGGGGGGACAGTCCTATAATTCACCCCTCCACTTT. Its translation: CASSQDHRGGQSYNSPLHF.

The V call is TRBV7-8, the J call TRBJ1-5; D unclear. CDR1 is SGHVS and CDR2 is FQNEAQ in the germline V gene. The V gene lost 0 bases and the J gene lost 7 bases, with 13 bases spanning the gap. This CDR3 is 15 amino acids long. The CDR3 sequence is CASSLAPGRGQPQHF. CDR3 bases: TGTGCCAGCAGCTTAGCCCCGGGGAGAGGGCAGCCCCAGCATTTT.

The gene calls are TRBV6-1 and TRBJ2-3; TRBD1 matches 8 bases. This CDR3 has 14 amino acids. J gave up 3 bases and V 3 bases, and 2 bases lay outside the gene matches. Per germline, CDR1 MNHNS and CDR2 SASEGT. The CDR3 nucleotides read TGTGCCAGCAGTGAGCAGGGGGCAACAGATACGCAGTATTTT. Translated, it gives CASSEQGATDTQYF.

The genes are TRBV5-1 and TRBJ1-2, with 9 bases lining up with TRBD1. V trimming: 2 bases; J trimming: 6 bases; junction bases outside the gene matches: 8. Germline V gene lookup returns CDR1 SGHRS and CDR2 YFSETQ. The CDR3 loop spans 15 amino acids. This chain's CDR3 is CASSFNRGQSHGYTF. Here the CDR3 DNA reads TGCGCCAGCAGCTTCAACAGGGGGCAAAGTCATGGCTACACCTTC.